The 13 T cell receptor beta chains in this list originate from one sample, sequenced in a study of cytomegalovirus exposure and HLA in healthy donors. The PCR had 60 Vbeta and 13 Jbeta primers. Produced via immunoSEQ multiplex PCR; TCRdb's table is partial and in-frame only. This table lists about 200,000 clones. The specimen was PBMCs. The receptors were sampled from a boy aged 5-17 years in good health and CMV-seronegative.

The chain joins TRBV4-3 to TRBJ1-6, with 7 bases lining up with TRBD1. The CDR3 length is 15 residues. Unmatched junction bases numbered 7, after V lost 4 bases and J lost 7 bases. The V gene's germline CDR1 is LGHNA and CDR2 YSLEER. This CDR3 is CASSPQGQPNSPLHF. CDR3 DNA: TGCGCCAGCAGCCCTCAGGGACAGCCGAATTCACCCCTCCACTTT.

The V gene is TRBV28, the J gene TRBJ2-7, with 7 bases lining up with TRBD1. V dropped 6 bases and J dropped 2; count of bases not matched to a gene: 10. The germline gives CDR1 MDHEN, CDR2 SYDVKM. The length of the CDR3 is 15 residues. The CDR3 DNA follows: TGTGCCAGCAGACCCCCCGGGACAGTCCCCTACGAGCAGTACTTC. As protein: CASRPPGTVPYEQYF.

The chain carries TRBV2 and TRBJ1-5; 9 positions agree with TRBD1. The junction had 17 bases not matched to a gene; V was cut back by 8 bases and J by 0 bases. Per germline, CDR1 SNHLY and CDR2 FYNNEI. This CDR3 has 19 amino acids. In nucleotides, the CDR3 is TGTGCCAGCGTTCTTTCGGACAGGGGCCTCTCATATAGCAATCAGCCCCAGCATTTT. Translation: CASVLSDRGLSYSNQPQHF. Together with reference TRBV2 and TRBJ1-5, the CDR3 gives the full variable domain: EPEVTQTPSHQVTQMGQEVILRCVPISNHLYFYWYRQILGQKVEFLVSFYNNEISEKSEIFDDQFSVERPDGSNFTLKIRSTKLEDSAMYFCASVLSDRGLSYSNQPQHFGDGTRLSIL.

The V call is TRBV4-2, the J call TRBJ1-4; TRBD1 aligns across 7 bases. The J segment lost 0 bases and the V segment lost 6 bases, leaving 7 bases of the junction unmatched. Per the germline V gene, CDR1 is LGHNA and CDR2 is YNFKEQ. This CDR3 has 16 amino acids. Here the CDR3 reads CASRYTGASTNEKLFF. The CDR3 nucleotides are TGTGCCAGCAGATACACAGGGGCTTCAACTAATGAAAAACTGTTTTTT.

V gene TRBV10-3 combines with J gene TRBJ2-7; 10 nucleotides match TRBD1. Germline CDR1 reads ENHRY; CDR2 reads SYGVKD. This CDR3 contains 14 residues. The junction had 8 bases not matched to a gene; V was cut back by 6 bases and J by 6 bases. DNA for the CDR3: TGTGCCATCAGGACCGGGACAGGGGTGGCCGAGCAGTACTTC. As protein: CAIRTGTGVAEQYF.

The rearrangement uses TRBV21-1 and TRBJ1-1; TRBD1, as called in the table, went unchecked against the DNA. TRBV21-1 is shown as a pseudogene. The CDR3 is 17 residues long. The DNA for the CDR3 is TGTGCCAGCAGCAAAGAGGGGGTTATTTGGGTTTTCGATGGGGCTTTCTTT. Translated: CASSKEGVIWVFDGAFF.

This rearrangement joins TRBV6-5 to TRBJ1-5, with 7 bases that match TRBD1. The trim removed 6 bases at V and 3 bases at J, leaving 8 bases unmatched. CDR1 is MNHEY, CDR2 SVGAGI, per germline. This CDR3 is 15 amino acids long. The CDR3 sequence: CASSPGQTFNQPQHF. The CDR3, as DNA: TGTGCCAGCAGCCCGGGACAGACCTTCAATCAGCCCCAGCATTTT.

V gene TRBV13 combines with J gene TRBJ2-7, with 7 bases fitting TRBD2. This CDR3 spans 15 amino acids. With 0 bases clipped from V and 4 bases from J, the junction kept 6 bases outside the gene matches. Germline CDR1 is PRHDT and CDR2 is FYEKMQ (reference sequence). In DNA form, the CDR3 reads TGTGCCAGCAGCTTAGGTGGGGGGGAGCCATACGAGCAGTACTTC. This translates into CASSLGGGEPYEQYF.

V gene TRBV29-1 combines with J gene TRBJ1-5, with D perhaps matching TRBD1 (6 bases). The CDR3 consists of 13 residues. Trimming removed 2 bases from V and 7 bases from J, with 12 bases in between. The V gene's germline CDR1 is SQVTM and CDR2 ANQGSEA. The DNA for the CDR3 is TGCAGCGTTGAAATAGGGGGGGGCCAGCCCCAGCATTTT. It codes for CSVEIGGGQPQHF. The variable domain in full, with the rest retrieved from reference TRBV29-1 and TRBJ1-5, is SAVISQKPSRDICQRGTSLTIQCQVDSQVTMMFWYRQQPGQSLTLIATANQGSEATYESGFVIDKFPISRPNLTFSTLTVSNMSPEDSSIYLCSVEIGGGQPQHFGDGTRLSIL.

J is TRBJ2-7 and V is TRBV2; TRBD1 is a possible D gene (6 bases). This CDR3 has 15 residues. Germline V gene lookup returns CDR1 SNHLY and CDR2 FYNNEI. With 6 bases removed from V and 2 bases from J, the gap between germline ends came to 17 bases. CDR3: CASRRTGIVTYEQYF. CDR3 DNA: TGTGCCAGCAGAAGAACAGGGATAGTTACCTACGAGCAGTACTTC.

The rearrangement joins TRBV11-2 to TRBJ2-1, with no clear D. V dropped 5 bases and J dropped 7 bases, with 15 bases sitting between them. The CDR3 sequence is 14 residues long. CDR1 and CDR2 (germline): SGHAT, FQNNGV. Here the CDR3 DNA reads TGTGCCAGCAGCCCAACGTGGGCCGGTAATGAGCAGTTCTTC. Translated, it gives CASSPTWAGNEQFF.

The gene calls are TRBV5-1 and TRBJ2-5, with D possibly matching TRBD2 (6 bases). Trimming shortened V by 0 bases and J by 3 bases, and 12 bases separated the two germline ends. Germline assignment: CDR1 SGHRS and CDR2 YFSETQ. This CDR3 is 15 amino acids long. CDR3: CASSLEASEKETQYF. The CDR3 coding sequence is TGCGCCAGCAGCTTGGAAGCTAGCGAGAAAGAGACCCAGTACTTC.

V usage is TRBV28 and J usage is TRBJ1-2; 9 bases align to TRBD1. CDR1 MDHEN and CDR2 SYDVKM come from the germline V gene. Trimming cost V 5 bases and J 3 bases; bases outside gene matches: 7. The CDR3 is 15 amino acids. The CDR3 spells CASSAPGQGDYGYTF. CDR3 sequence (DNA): TGTGCCAGCAGTGCCCCGGGACAGGGAGACTATGGCTACACCTTC.